The following is a T cell receptor (beta chain) sequence with its context. The target antigen is unknown. The data are from a study of T cells in Graves' hyperthyroidism and ophthalmopathy. Germline V gene lookup returns CDR1 SGHVT and CDR2 SQSDAQ. The germline V and J ends were trimmed by 1 base and 7 bases, with 20 bases remaining between them. The CDR3 has 17 amino acids. Study results and limitations: Most thyroid-expanded clonotypes above 0.001 were also found in blood. Ophthalmopathy onset followed model prediction by a median about 6.5 months.

The TCR beta CDR3 regions underwent amplification using RNA transcripts as the source. First-round RT-PCR of the TCR CDR3 relied on the HTBI primer set. TCRdb recomputed calls from the multiplex PCR reads with MiXCR, one row per CDR3 protein. This sample has 530,000 or so distinct CDR3 sequences, with about 45% found just once. Hyperthyroidism was newly diagnosed in patients aged 18 to 65 (duration under 2 months). The chain uses TRBV7-4 and TRBJ1-5, with D possibly TRBD1 on 6 matching bases. This sequence was found in a woman in her late teens or twenties with Graves' hyperthyroidism. Sequencing was carried out using peripheral blood or thyroid tissue (not recorded which). CDR3 bases: TGTGCCAGCAGCTTAGTGGGACTAGGGGGGGGTGAGCAGCCCCAGCATTTT. Translated: CASSLVGLGGGEQPQHF.